Listed here is a single TCR beta chain. Its specificity is unknown. An end of the junction differs from the germline gene, which may be a read error. The template was genomic DNA from peripheral blood, not RNA. Looked up from germline, CDR1 is SGHDT and CDR2 is YYEEEE. This CDR3 is built from 12 residues. A mixed TRB-A/B primer pool amplified rearranged TRB by multiplex touch-down PCR. From the multiplex PCR reads, TCRdb called clonotypes with MiXCR, one entry per CDR3 protein. The data contain around 12,000 distinct CDR3 sequences, around 30% of them singletons. The entry originates in a study of T cell repertoires in aging, cancer and after chemotherapy. Study details: Six age groups, ranging from 30 or younger to 70 or older, included the donors. Chronic lymphocytic leukemia patients on fludarabine- or bendamustine-based regimens gave paired samples before and after chemotherapy.

Study-wide results and limits: In cancer patients, declining TCR diversity with age involved lost richness and lost evenness.

This clonotype was sampled from a human donor with a blood cancer. V and J are TRBV5-6 and TRBJ1-5; unclear D gene. Sequences were obtained from blood. The CDR3 here is CASSLSNQTQHF. Written as DNA, the CDR3 is TGTGCCAGCAGCTTAAGCAATCAGACCCAGCATTTT. The full variable domain, in which reference TRBV5-6 and TRBJ1-5 provide the parts outside the CDR3, is DAGVTQSPTHLIKTRGQQVTLRCSPKSGHDTVSWYQQALGQGPQFIFQYYEEEERQRGNFPDRFSGHQFPNYSSELNVNALLLGDSALYLCASSLSNQTQHFGDGTRLSIL.